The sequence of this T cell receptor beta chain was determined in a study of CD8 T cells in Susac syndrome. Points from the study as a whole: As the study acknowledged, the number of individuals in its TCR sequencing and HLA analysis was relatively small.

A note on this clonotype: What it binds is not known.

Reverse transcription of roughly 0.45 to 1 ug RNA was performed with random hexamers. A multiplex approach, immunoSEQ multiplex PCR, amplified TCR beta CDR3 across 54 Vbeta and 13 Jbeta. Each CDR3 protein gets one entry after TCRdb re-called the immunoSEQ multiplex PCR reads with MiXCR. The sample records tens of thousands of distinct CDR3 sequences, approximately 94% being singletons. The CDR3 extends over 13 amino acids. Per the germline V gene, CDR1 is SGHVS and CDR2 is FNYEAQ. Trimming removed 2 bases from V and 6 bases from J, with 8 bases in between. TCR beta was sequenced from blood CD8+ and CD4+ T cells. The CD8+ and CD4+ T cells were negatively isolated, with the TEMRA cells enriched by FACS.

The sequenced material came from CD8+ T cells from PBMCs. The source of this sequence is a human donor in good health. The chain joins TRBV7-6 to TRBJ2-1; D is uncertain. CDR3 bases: TGTGCCAGCAGCTTATCTGCTGTCAATGAGCAGTTCTTC. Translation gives CASSLSAVNEQFF.